Sequencing of this T cell receptor (beta chain) was carried out in a study of T cells after posttransplantation cyclophosphamide. Germline lookup yields CDR1 MGHDK and CDR2 SYGVNS. The V and J ends lost 4 bases and 5 bases, in that order; junction bases with no gene match: 6. The CDR3 has 15 residues. Clones were sequenced by immunoSEQ multiplex PCR, and TCRdb holds only the in-frame ones, with some missing. The sample has around 7,100 clones; roughly 81% are singletons. Busulfan-fludarabine conditioning, marrow transplant, and cyclophosphamide on days +3 and +4 were administered. This chain links TRBV25-1 with TRBJ2-5; 11 positions agree with TRBD1. This clonotype was obtained from a male patient younger than 45 who received an allogeneic stem cell transplant from a related donor, was CMV-positive, and had acute GVHD only. Some T cells may originate from the graft donor. The specimen was PBMCs, collected around 1,500 days after allogeneic stem cell transplant with posttransplant cyclophosphamide. CDR3 in amino acids: CASSVGQGVGETQYF. CDR3 nucleotides: TGTGCCAGCAGTGTGGGACAGGGGGTTGGGGAGACCCAGTACTTC.